Given below is one T cell receptor (beta chain) in context. The CDR3 is 17 residues long. CDR1 and CDR2 (germline): SGDLS, YYNGEE. This sample stems from a study of T cells expressing NK-cell markers. TCRdb re-analyzed the 5' RACE reads; it lists each CDR3 protein once, without DNA. Listed are roughly 350,000 distinct CDR3 sequences; 5% to 5.5% falls within the top ten. V and J are TRBV9 and TRBJ2-7; lacking DNA, the TRBD1 call made by TCRdb goes unchecked. Specimen: blood T cells: a sorted CD56 or NKG2C T cell subset, CD4+ or CD8+ T cells, or bulk PBMC T cells (not recorded which). This TCR was recovered from a man aged 18-69 years in good health. CDR3 amino acids: CASSVTGGKAFTYEQYF. Combining the CDR3 with reference TRBV9 and TRBJ2-7 gives the whole variable domain DSGVTQTPKHLITATGQRVTLRCSPRSGDLSVYWYQQSLDQGLQFLIQYYNGEERAKGNILERFSAQQFPDLHSELNLSSLELGDSALYFCASSVTGGKAFTYEQYFGPGTRLTVT.